This TCR beta chain was observed in a study of post-analysis software for immune sequencing data (dated by TCRdb to 2015 to 2017). As for the study more broadly: Disease courses on record covered relapsing-remitting, secondary progressive and progressive-relapsing multiple sclerosis, though some patients had no subtype annotation. Patient repertoires were compared against over ten previously published healthy control repertoires from donors aged 6 to 25 years. A subset of samples was prepared in parallel using single-end sample barcoding, then pooled and co-amplified after Illumina adapter ligation. General study outcomes and caveats: Compared with controls, multiple sclerosis patients had significantly lower normalized Chao1 diversity, a finding suggesting substantial peripheral T-cell clonal expansion. When samples were clustered directly using the F measure, samples prepared in the same batch co-clustered strongly, which prompted a batch-effect correction. The control group was slightly older than the multiple sclerosis patient group.

As for this clonotype: This receptor's antigen is unknown. There are no base qualities to consult, and no much larger clone falls within one base.

The library was built by means of PCR. The data were produced on an Illumina HiSeq 2500. To reduce PCR and sequencing biases, unique molecular identifiers were incorporated into the TCR beta cDNA libraries. Every 1 to 10 million input T cells yielded approximately 500,000 cDNA molecules, meaning each molecule approximated one T cell. The patient libraries were prepared and sequenced with the same protocol used for the earlier healthy control dataset. Samples belonging to the same batch were prepared together, multiplexed and sequenced on a shared HiSeq lane. On the authors' methods: Raw barcoded reads were processed with MIGEC, discarding single-read molecular identifier groups before consensus assembly and CDR3 extraction. VDJtools was used for post-analysis of the clonotype tables, and diversity was normalized by down-sampling every dataset to the size of the smallest sample. To correct batch-related cross-sample contamination, repertoire overlap clustering matched CDR3 amino acid sequences but not nucleotide sequences. TCRdb took the public reads, trimmed them with fastp at Q25, ran MiXCR for clone calling and kept in-frame beta chains. Merged by CDR3 protein, the rows form single entries marked with the most common genes and DNA. Here the V and J calls rest on TCRdb's processing, not on the authors' analysis. The sample table lists approximately 770,000 distinct CDR3 sequences, about half of them with a count of one. The top ten constitute roughly 4.9% of the sample.

TCR beta repertoires were profiled from peripheral blood of 13 young patients with multiple sclerosis to demonstrate the VDJtools post-analysis software. Multiple sclerosis patients were children and adolescents aged roughly 6 to 17 years. This TCR was sampled from a girl between 5 and 17 years old with multiple sclerosis. Sequenced input: blood.

CDR3 protein: CASSHARRRGLAKNIQYF. Read as DNA, the sequence is TGTGCCAGCAGCCATGCCCGGCGGCGCGGTCTAGCCAAAAACATTCAGTACTTC. In this chain, TRBV6-1 is recombined with TRBJ2-4, with the D gene too uncertain to name. A distance of 21 bases separates the germline ends of V and J, which lose 6 bases and 0 bases respectively. Measured from the cysteine to the phenylalanine, the CDR3 is 18 residues long. The sequence is cut down to CDR3 DNA, 54 bases in frame from base 1. The germline V gene supplies CDR1 MNHNS and CDR2 SASEGT.